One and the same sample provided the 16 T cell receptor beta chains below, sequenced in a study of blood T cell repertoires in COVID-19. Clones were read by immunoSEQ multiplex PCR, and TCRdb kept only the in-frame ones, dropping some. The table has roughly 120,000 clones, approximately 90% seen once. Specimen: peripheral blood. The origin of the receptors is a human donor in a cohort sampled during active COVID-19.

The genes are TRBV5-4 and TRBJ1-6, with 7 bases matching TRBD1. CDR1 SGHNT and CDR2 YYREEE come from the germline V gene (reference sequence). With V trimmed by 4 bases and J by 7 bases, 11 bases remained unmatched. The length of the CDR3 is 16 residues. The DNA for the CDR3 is TGTGCCAGCAGCCCTCCTCGACAGGGTGGAAATTCACCCCTCCACTTT. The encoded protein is CASSPPRQGGNSPLHF.

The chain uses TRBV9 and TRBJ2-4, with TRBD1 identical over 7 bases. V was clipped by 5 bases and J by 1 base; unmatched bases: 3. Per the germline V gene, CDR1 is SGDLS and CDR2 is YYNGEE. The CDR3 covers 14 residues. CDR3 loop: CASSRGQAKNIQYF. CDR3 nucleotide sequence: TGTGCCAGCAGTCGGGGACAGGCCAAAAACATTCAGTACTTC. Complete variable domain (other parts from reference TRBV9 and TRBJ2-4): DSGVTQTPKHLITATGQRVTLRCSPRSGDLSVYWYQQSLDQGLQFLIQYYNGEERAKGNILERFSAQQFPDLHSELNLSSLELGDSALYFCASSRGQAKNIQYFGAGTRLSVL.

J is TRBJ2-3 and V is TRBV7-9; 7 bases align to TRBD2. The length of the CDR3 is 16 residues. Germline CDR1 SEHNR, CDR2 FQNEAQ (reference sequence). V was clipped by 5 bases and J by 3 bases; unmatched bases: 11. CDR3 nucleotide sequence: TGTGCCAGCAGCCCCACTCGACTAGCAGTTACAGATACGCAGTATTTT. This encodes CASSPTRLAVTDTQYF.

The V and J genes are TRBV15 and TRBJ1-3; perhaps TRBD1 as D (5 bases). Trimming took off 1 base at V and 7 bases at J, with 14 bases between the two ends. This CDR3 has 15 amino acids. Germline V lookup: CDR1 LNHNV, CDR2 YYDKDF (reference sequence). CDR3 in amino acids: CATSRGRDLGNTIYF. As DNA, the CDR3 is TGTGCCACCAGCAGAGGGAGGGACCTGGGGAACACCATATATTTT. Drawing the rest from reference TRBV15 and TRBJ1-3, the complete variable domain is DAMVIQNPRYQVTQFGKPVTLSCSQTLNHNVMYWYQQKSSQAPKLLFHYYDKDFNNEADTPDNFQSRRPNTSFCFLDIRSPGLGDTAMYLCATSRGRDLGNTIYFGEGSWLTVV.

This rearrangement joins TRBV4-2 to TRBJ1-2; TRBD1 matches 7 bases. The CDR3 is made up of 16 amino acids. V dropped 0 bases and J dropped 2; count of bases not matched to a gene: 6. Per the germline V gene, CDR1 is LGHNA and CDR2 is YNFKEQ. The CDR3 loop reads CASSQDRQGFNYGYTF. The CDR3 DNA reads TGTGCCAGCAGCCAAGATAGACAGGGCTTCAACTATGGCTACACCTTC.

The CDR3 region has the DNA TGTGCCAGCAGAGAGGCTGGGGGCACAGGGCTTGGCTACACCTTC. Residues: CASREAGGTGLGYTF. This sequence joins TRBV5-6 and TRBJ1-2; D is possibly TRBD1 (6 bases). This CDR3 has 15 residues. V was trimmed by 5 bases and J by 7 bases, leaving 21 bases between them. Germline CDR1 is SGHDT and CDR2 is YYEEEE.

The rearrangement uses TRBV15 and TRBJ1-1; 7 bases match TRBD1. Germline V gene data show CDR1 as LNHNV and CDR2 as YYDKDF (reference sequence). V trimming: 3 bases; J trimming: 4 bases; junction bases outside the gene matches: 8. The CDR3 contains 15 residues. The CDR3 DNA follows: TGTGCCACCAGCAGGGAACAGGGGATCGGCACTGAAGCTTTCTTT. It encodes CATSREQGIGTEAFF.

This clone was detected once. This CDR3 is CASSPIVLGLNSPLHF. DNA for the CDR3: TGTGCCAGCAGTCCAATCGTACTCGGACTGAATTCACCCCTCCACTTT. V is TRBV27 and J is TRBJ1-6; D ambiguous. The CDR3 spans 16 residues. V dropped 5 bases and J dropped 7 bases, with 18 bases sitting between them. Germline CDR1 and CDR2: MNHEY and SMNVEV (reference sequence).

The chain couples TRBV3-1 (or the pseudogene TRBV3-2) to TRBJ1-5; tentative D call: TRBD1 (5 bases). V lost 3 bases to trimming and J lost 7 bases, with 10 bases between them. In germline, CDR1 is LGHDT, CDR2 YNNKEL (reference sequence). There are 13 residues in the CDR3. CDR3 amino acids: CASSHGRGQPQHF. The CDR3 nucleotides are TGTGCCAGCAGCCATGGGAGGGGCCAGCCCCAGCATTTT.

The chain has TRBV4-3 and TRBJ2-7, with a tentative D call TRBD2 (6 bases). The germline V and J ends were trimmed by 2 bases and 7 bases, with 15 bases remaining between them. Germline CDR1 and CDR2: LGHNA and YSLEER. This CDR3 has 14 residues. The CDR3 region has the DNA TGCGCCAGCAGCCAAACCGGGAGTGGGTATGAGCAGTACTTC. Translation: CASSQTGSGYEQYF.

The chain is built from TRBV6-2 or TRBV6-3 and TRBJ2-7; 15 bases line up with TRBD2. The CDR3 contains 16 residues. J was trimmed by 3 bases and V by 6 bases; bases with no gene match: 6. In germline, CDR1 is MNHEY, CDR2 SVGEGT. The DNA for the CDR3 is TGTGCCAGCAGCTTGGGGACTAGCGGGAGGTACTACGAGCAGTACTTC. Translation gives CASSLGTSGRYYEQYF.

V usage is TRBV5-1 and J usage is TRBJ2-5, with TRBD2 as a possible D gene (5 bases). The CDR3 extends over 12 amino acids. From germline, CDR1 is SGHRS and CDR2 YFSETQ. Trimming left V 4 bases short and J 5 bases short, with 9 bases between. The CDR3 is CASSPSGETQYF. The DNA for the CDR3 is TGCGCCAGCAGCCCCAGCGGTGAGACCCAGTACTTC.

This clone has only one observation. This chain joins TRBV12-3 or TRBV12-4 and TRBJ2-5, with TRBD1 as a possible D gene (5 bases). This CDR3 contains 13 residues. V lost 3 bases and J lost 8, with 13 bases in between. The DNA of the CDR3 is TGTGCCAGCAGTTTGGGGCAGCTAGTCACCCAGTACTTC. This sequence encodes CASSLGQLVTQYF.

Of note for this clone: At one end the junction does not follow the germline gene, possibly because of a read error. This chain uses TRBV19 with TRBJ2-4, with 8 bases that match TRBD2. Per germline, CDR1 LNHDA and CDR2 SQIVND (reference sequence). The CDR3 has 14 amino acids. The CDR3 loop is CASSSGVAKNIQYF. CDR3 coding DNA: TGTGCCAGCAGTAGCGGGGTAGCCAAAAACATTCAGTACTTC.

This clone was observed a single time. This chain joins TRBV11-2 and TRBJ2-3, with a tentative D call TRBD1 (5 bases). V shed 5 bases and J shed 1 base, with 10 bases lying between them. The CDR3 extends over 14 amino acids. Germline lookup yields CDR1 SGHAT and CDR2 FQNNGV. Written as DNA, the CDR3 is TGTGCCAGCAGCCTCACCAGGGGCACAGATACGCAGTATTTT. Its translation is CASSLTRGTDTQYF.

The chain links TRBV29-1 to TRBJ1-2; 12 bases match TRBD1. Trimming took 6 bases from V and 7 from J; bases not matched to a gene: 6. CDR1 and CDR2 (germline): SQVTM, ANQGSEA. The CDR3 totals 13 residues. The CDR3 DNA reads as TGCAGCGTAGCGGGACAGGGGGCAGGTGGCTACACCTTC. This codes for CSVAGQGAGGYTF.